The T cell receptor beta chain described here comes from a study of spatial heterogeneity in lung cancer. Background on the study: Fewer alpha-chain than beta-chain sequences were consistently detected.

CDR1 MDHEN and CDR2 SYDVKM come from the germline V gene. V shed 5 bases and J shed 3 bases, with 13 bases lying between them. This CDR3 region has 14 residues. Each molecule of TCR cDNA was tagged with one unique molecular identifier. TCRdb re-called the 5' RACE reads with MiXCR, one entry per CDR3 protein. This table holds more than 80,000 distinct CDR3 sequences, 12% found once. Specified time point: sample taken at primary tumor resection. The study sequenced unsorted whole RNA from tumor, nontumor lung or frozen PBMC. In its sample, this clonotype was seen a few times. Sequenced here: PBMCs, sampled at surgery. The source is a male donor with early-stage non-small cell lung cancer. The chain has TRBV28 and TRBJ2-5; tentatively, D is TRBD1 (8 bases). This CDR3 is CASSRTGREETQYF. The CDR3 coding sequence is TGTGCCAGCAGTAGGACAGGGAGGGAAGAGACCCAGTACTTC.